The following is a T cell receptor (beta chain) sequence with its context. Its antigen remains unknown. The V gene's germline CDR1 is LGHNA and CDR2 YNFKEQ. Deletions cut 0 bases from V and 6 bases from J, with 10 bases between. The CDR3 has 14 residues. The data were obtained in a study of early T cells in non-severe SARS-CoV-2 infection. Background on the study: Bulk RNA taken from unsorted whole blood was sequenced, leaving chains unpaired. General study results and limits: Clonotype matching in VDJdb favored anti-spike CD8 responses and did not capture private and CD4 specificities.

Individual cDNA molecules each received unique molecular identifiers attached to them. From the 5' RACE reads, TCRdb called clonotypes with MiXCR, one entry per CDR3 protein. The profile shows about 50,000 distinct CDR3 sequences, less than 7.5% of them singletons. The receptor was derived from an adult who was a healthcare worker with PCR-confirmed SARS-CoV-2 infection or an uninfected control (not recorded which). The sequencing used whole blood, collected at baseline. The chain has TRBV4-2 and TRBJ2-3; no reliable D call. Written as DNA, the CDR3 is TGTGCCAGCAGCCAAGAAGAGCATGTGGATACGCAGTATTTT. Translated: CASSQEEHVDTQYF.